This T cell receptor beta chain is from a study of OX40 agonist ivuxolimab in advanced cancers. Across the study: A male proportion of about 80% was recorded, with mean age about 60 years and range about 20 to 79. Earlier anti-PD-1, anti-PD-L1 or anti-CTLA-4 therapy was permitted; about 44% had received some. Notes on the study in general: Low normalized T-cell clonal expansion also characterized some of the nonresponders.

In regard to this clone: Its antigen is unidentified.

TCRdb keeps only in-frame clones here, not all; method: immunoSEQ multiplex PCR. The sample lists 65,000 to 80,000 clones; approximately 86% were seen once. CDR3 length: 15 residues. Germline V CDR1 and CDR2: SGHRS, YFSETQ. Deletions cut 3 bases from V and 4 bases from J, with 11 bases between. With autoimmune disease history or systemic immunosuppression, patients were excluded. The rearrangement joins TRBV5-1 to TRBJ1-6; no clear D. This receptor was identified in an adult with an advanced solid tumor such as melanoma, head and neck, liver or kidney cancer. The source was CD4+ or CD8+ T cells sorted from blood, collected in a trial of the OX40 agonist ivuxolimab. CDR3 sequence: CASSSGVGYNSPLHF. CDR3 DNA sequence: TGCGCCAGCAGCTCGGGCGTGGGGTATAATTCACCCCTCCACTTT.